The next 23 T cell receptor beta chains were all read from a single sample in a study of blood T cell repertoires in COVID-19. Clones were read by immunoSEQ multiplex PCR, and TCRdb kept only the in-frame ones, dropping some. The repertoire holds 140,000 or so clones, roughly 88% seen once, with approximately 10% in the top ten. The sample consisted of peripheral blood. These TCRs come from a man aged 60-69 years with active or convalescent COVID-19.

The chain employs TRBV24-1 and TRBJ2-5, with TRBD1 identical over 12 bases. The V and J ends lost 3 bases and 5 bases, in that order; junction bases with no gene match: 6. The CDR3 is made up of 16 amino acids. Germline assignment: CDR1 KGHDR and CDR2 SFDVKD. The CDR3 loop reads CATSDPRDRGPETQYF. The CDR3 DNA follows: TGTGCCACCAGTGATCCAAGGGACAGGGGGCCGGAGACCCAGTACTTC.

This clone came up once. The genes are TRBV5-6 and TRBJ2-1; 11 nucleotides line up with TRBD1. This CDR3 region has 16 residues. The V gene's germline CDR1 is SGHDT and CDR2 YYEEEE. The trim removed 4 bases at V and 3 bases at J, leaving 6 bases unmatched. CDR3 protein: CASSPAGTGGYNEQFF. As DNA, the CDR3 is TGTGCCAGCAGCCCAGCCGGGACAGGGGGCTACAATGAGCAGTTCTTC.

V usage is TRBV20-1 and J usage is TRBJ2-1; TRBD2 matches 12 bases. Trimming took 3 bases from V and 10 from J; bases not matched to a gene: 7. The CDR3 contains 14 residues. CDR1 is DFQATT, CDR2 SNEGSKA, per germline (reference sequence). CDR3 protein: CSASTSGRPWEQFF. The CDR3 nucleotides read TGCAGTGCTAGTACTAGCGGGAGGCCGTGGGAGCAGTTCTTC.

This clone was recorded only once. The chain carries TRBV7-3 and TRBJ2-1; 7 nucleotides agree with TRBD1. Germline loops: CDR1 SGHTA, CDR2 FQGTGA. The junction had 5 bases not matched to a gene; V was cut back by 5 bases and J by 4 bases. This CDR3 comprises 14 residues. CDR3 sequence reads: CASSKTGKYNEQFF. The DNA of the CDR3 is TGTGCCAGCAGCAAGACAGGGAAATACAATGAGCAGTTCTTC.

The chain combines TRBV4-1 with TRBJ2-5; TRBD2 aligns across 8 bases. With V trimmed by 2 bases and J by 5 bases, 10 bases remained unmatched. The CDR3 consists of 16 residues. Germline V gene data show CDR1 as MGHRA and CDR2 as YSYEKL. The CDR3 is CASSQPAAGGRETQYF. The DNA of the CDR3 is TGCGCCAGCAGCCAACCTGCTGCGGGGGGCCGGGAGACCCAGTACTTC.

A note on this clone: This specimen includes other DNA sequences encoding the same CDR3. CDR3 DNA: TGTGCCAGTAGTATGGGGACTGGCACCTACGAGCAGTACTTC. This encodes CASSMGTGTYEQYF. This chain joins TRBV19 and TRBJ2-7, with D tentatively TRBD2 (6 bases). Trimming removed 3 bases from V and 2 bases from J, with 11 bases in between. From germline, CDR1 is LNHDA and CDR2 SQIVND (reference sequence). The CDR3 spans 14 residues.

J is TRBJ1-5 and V is TRBV19; no reliable D call. This CDR3 contains 15 residues. Trimming stripped 4 bases from V and 2 bases from J, with 12 bases between. Germline V lookup: CDR1 LNHDA, CDR2 SQIVND (reference sequence). The chain's CDR3 is CASSTSPAGNQPQHF. As DNA, the CDR3 is TGTGCCAGTAGTACGTCCCCGGCGGGCAATCAGCCCCAGCATTTT.

The chain carries TRBV6-5 and TRBJ1-2; D is uncertain. Trimming removed 6 bases from V and 4 bases from J, with 12 bases in between. The CDR3 contains 13 residues. Germline V gives CDR1 MNHEY, CDR2 SVGAGI. The CDR3 loop is CASSAPSSYGYTF. CDR3 nucleotide sequence: TGTGCCAGCAGCGCCCCATCGAGCTATGGCTACACCTTC.

The gene calls are TRBV6-2 or TRBV6-3 and TRBJ1-4; 7 positions agree with TRBD1. Germline-derived CDR1 and CDR2 are MNHEY and SVGEGT. The CDR3 is 15 amino acids. The J segment lost 4 bases and the V segment lost 0 bases, leaving 2 bases of the junction unmatched. The CDR3 region is CASSYSGQHNEKLFF. The CDR3 bases are TGTGCCAGCAGTTACTCGGGACAGCATAATGAAAAACTGTTTTTT.

The gene calls are TRBV6-5 and TRBJ1-6; D ambiguous. Trimming cost V 7 bases and J 7 bases, with 11 bases left between them. The CDR3 contains 13 residues. Germline V gene sequence: CDR1 MNHEY, CDR2 SVGAGI. CDR3 amino acids: CASMRVGNSPLHF. In DNA, the CDR3 is TGTGCCAGCATGCGGGTGGGAAATTCACCCCTCCACTTT.

J is TRBJ1-2 and V is TRBV20-1; TRBD1 might be the D (6 bases). The V end lost 3 bases, the J end lost 2 bases, and 13 bases lay between the germline ends. CDR1 is DFQATT, CDR2 SNEGSKA, per germline (reference sequence). The CDR3 loop spans 14 amino acids. The DNA of the CDR3 is TGCAGTGCTAGTCCGGGGGGCTGGAACTATGGCTACACCTTC. Translation gives CSASPGGWNYGYTF.

The chain recombines TRBV3-1 (or the pseudogene TRBV3-2) with TRBJ2-3, with D possibly being TRBD2 (5 bases). V was cut by 3 bases and J by 2 bases, with 9 bases left in between. The CDR3 sequence is 14 residues long. CDR1 and CDR2 from the germline V gene are LGHDT and YNNKEL (reference sequence). CDR3 coding DNA: TGTGCCAGCAGCCAGGACTCCACCACAGATACGCAGTATTTT. Encoded protein: CASSQDSTTDTQYF.

V usage is TRBV2 and J usage is TRBJ1-1; TRBD1 matches at 9 bases. Germline assignment: CDR1 SNHLY and CDR2 FYNNEI. With V trimmed by 6 bases and J by 6 bases, 11 bases remained unmatched. This CDR3 comprises 15 residues. The chain's CDR3 is CASRGLQGAIAEAFF. The CDR3 DNA reads as TGTGCCAGCAGGGGGTTACAGGGGGCGATTGCTGAAGCTTTCTTT.

Regarding this clone: This CDR3 is also generated by other DNA sequences in the sample. The gene calls are TRBV28 and TRBJ1-2; no firm D call. Germline CDR1 reads MDHEN; CDR2 reads SYDVKM. V was cut by 6 bases and J by 5 bases, with 7 bases left in between. This CDR3 comprises 11 residues. CDR3 residues: CASSSLYGYTF. The CDR3, as DNA: TGTGCCAGCAGCTCCCTATATGGCTACACCTTC.

The chain joins TRBV4-1 to TRBJ1-1, with D tentatively TRBD1 (5 bases). Between the trimmed V and J ends, which lost 3 bases and 3 bases, there was a span of 14 bases. Germline V gene lookup returns CDR1 MGHRA and CDR2 YSYEKL. This CDR3 comprises 15 residues. This chain's CDR3 is CASSHPRQGYTEAFF. Written as DNA, the CDR3 is TGCGCCAGCAGCCACCCTCGGCAGGGATACACTGAAGCTTTCTTT.

V usage is TRBV24-1 and J usage is TRBJ1-5; 8 bases fit TRBD1. The CDR3 covers 18 residues. Germline trimming cut 2 bases from V and 0 bases from J; bases unmatched to any gene: 8. Germline values: CDR1 KGHDR, CDR2 SFDVKD. The CDR3 protein is CATSDSRRGPYSNQPQHF. CDR3 DNA: TGTGCCACCAGTGATTCTCGCAGGGGGCCTTATAGCAATCAGCCCCAGCATTTT.

The chain employs TRBV10-2 and TRBJ2-7; TRBD2 matches at 9 bases. Germline-derived CDR1 and CDR2 are WSHSY and SAAADI. The CDR3 covers 15 residues. Trimming cost V 6 bases and J 1 base; bases outside gene matches: 7. This CDR3 is CASRSGAGGSYEQYF. CDR3 nucleotide sequence: TGCGCCAGCAGGAGCGGAGCGGGAGGTTCCTACGAGCAGTACTTC.

The chain's CDR3 is CASSLGRRELFF. The DNA for the CDR3 is TGTGCCAGCAGTTTGGGGAGGCGGGAGCTGTTTTTT. The chain links TRBV28 to TRBJ2-2; a weak D match, TRBD2 (6 bases). V shed 3 bases and J shed 9 bases, with 8 bases lying between them. The CDR3 has 12 amino acids. Germline V gene sequence: CDR1 MDHEN, CDR2 SYDVKM.

V usage is TRBV5-1 and J usage is TRBJ2-2; a possible D gene is TRBD2 (5 bases). In germline, CDR1 is SGHRS, CDR2 YFSETQ. There are 14 residues in the CDR3. The V end lost 7 bases, the J end lost 2 bases, and 12 bases lay between the germline ends. CDR3 residues: CASLPSLNTGELFF. CDR3 sequence (DNA): TGCGCCAGCCTGCCTAGCCTCAACACCGGGGAGCTGTTTTTT. The whole variable domain, remainder taken from reference TRBV5-1 and TRBJ2-2, is KAGVTQTPRYLIKTRGQQVTLSCSPISGHRSVSWYQQTPGQGLQFLFEYFSETQRNKGNFPGRFSGRQFSNSRSEMNVSTLELGDSALYLCASLPSLNTGELFFGEGSRLTVL.

The sample holds one count of this clone. The V call is TRBV30, the J call TRBJ1-2, with D possibly matching TRBD1 (6 bases). Germline CDR1 is GTSNPN and CDR2 is SVGIG (reference sequence). Trimming took 2 bases from V and 3 from J, leaving 16 bases between them. This CDR3 is built from 15 residues. The CDR3 DNA is TGTGCCTGGAGTCCACCCGGGGGGCAGTACTATGGCTACACCTTC. This codes for CAWSPPGGQYYGYTF.

This chain joins TRBV7-8 and TRBJ2-5, with a weak D call TRBD2 (6 bases). This CDR3 comprises 16 residues. V lost 1 base and J lost 6, with 18 bases in between. Germline CDR1 SGHVS, CDR2 FQNEAQ. CDR3: CASSLGALGGGQTQYF. In DNA, the CDR3 is TGTGCCAGCAGCTTAGGCGCCTTGGGGGGTGGGCAGACCCAGTACTTC.

The J gene is TRBJ1-3, the V gene TRBV30; 11 bases are a match to TRBD1. V trimming: 1 base; J trimming: 4 bases; junction bases outside the gene matches: 3. The CDR3 totals 15 residues. CDR1 GTSNPN and CDR2 SVGIG come from the germline V gene (reference sequence). The CDR3 coding sequence is TGTGCCTGGAGTGAAGGACAGGGGGCGGGAAACACCATATATTTT. This translates into CAWSEGQGAGNTIYF.

In nucleotides, the CDR3 is TGTGCCACCAGTGATTTGGGGACAGGTCGGGGGCAGTTCTTC. Translation gives CATSDLGTGRGQFF. The chain employs TRBV24-1 and TRBJ2-1; 8 nucleotides match TRBD1. The CDR3 spans 14 residues. The V segment lost 0 bases and the J segment 12 bases; nucleotides outside the gene matches: 6. Germline V lookup: CDR1 KGHDR, CDR2 SFDVKD.